The sample holds many counts of the clone carrying this T cell receptor (beta chain). The antigen is unknown. This entry comes from a study of CD8 T cells in ankylosing spondylitis. Findings of the study overall: Disease-linked clones reportedly showed significant enrichment in matched ankylosing spondylitis synovial fluid. Characteristic, it appeared, of ankylosing spondylitis blood was a TCR beta motif of several highly homologous variants. Both synovial fluid and blood in reactive arthritis had previously been reported to carry some motif variants.

By quantitative 5'-RACE with molecular barcodes, the TCR beta libraries were made. TCRdb re-derived calls from the 5' RACE reads in MiXCR, one entry per CDR3 protein. This sample has more than 150,000 distinct CDR3 sequences, with over 10% found just once. Germline V CDR1 and CDR2: SGHRS, YFSETQ. The CDR3 extends over 14 amino acids. Trimming cost V 1 base and J 6 bases, with 14 bases left between them. The chain has TRBV5-1 and TRBJ2-7; maybe TRBD1 (6 bases). The sequenced material came from blood, either unsorted or a sorted T cell fraction (not recorded which). This clonotype was sampled from a female donor with ankylosing spondylitis or in good health (not recorded which). In DNA, the CDR3 is TGCGCCAGCAGCTTGCCGGGACAATCTCCCGAGCAGTACTTC. Protein sequence: CASSLPGQSPEQYF. The whole variable domain, remainder taken from reference TRBV5-1 and TRBJ2-7, is KAGVTQTPRYLIKTRGQQVTLSCSPISGHRSVSWYQQTPGQGLQFLFEYFSETQRNKGNFPGRFSGRQFSNSRSEMNVSTLELGDSALYLCASSLPGQSPEQYFGPGTRLTVT.